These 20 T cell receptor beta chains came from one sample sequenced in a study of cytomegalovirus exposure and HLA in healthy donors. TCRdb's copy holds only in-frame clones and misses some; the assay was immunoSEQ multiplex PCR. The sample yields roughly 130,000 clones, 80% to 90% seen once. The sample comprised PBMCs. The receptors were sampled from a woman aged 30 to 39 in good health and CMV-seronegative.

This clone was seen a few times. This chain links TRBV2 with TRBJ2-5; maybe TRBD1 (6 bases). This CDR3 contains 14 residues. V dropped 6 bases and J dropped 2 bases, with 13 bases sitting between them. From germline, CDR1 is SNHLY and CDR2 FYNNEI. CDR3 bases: TGTGCCAGCAGCGCTAGGACAGATCAAGAGACCCAGTACTTC. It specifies CASSARTDQETQYF. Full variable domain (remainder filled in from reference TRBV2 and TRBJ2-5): EPEVTQTPSHQVTQMGQEVILRCVPISNHLYFYWYRQILGQKVEFLVSFYNNEISEKSEIFDDQFSVERPDGSNFTLKIRSTKLEDSAMYFCASSARTDQETQYFGPGTRLLVL.

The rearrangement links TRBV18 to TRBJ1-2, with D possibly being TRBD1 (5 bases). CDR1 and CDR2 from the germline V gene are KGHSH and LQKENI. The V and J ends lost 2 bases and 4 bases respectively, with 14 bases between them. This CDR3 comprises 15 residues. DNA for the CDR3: TGTGCCAGCTCACCAGGTCCAGGGTCGCCCTATGGCTACACCTTC. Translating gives CASSPGPGSPYGYTF. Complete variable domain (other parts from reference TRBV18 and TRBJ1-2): NAGVMQNPRHLVRRRGQEARLRCSPMKGHSHVYWYRQLPEEGLKFMVYLQKENIIDESGMPKERFSAEFPKEGPSILRIQQVVRGDSAAYFCASSPGPGSPYGYTFGSGTRLTVV.

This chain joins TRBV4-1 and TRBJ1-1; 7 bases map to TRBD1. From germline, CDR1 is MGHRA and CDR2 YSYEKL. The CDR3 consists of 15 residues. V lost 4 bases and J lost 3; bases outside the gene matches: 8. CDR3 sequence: CASSPNQGEDTEAFF. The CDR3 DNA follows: TGCGCCAGCAGCCCAAACCAGGGGGAGGACACTGAAGCTTTCTTT.

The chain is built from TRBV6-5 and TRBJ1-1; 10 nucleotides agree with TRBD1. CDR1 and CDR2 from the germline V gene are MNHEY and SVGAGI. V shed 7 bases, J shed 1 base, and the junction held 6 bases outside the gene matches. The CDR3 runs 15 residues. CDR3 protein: CASTRQGASNTEAFF. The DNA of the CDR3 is TGTGCCAGCACCCGACAGGGGGCTTCGAACACTGAAGCTTTCTTT.

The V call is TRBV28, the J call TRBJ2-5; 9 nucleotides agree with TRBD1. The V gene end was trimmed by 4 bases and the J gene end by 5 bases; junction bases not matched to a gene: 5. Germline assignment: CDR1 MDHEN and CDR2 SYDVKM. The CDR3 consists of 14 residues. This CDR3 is CASSWDRAVETQYF. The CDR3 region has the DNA TGTGCCAGCAGTTGGGACAGGGCTGTGGAGACCCAGTACTTC.

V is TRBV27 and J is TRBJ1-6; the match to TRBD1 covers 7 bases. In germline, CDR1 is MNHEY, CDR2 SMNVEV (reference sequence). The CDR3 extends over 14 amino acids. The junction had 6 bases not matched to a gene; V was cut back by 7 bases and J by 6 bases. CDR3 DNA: TGTGCCAGCACTCCGGGACAGCCTAATTCACCCCTCCACTTT. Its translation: CASTPGQPNSPLHF.

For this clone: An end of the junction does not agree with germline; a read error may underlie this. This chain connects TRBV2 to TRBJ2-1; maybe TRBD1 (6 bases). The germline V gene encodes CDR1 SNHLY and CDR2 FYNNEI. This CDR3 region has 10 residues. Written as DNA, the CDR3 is TGTGCCAGCAGTGGGGGGCCCTACCTCTTC. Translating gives CASSGGPYLF.

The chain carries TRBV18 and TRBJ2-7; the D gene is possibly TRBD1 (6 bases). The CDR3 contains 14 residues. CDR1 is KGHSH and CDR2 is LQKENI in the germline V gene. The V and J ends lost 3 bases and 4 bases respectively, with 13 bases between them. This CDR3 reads CASSPSAQGYEQYF. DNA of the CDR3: TGTGCCAGCTCACCGAGTGCACAGGGTTACGAGCAGTACTTC. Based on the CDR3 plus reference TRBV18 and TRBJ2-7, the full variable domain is NAGVMQNPRHLVRRRGQEARLRCSPMKGHSHVYWYRQLPEEGLKFMVYLQKENIIDESGMPKERFSAEFPKEGPSILRIQQVVRGDSAAYFCASSPSAQGYEQYFGPGTRLTVT.

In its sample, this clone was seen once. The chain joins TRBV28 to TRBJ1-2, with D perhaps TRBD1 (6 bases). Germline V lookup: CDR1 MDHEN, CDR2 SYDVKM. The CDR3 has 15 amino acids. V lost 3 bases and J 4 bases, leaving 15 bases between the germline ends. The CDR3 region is CASSLSDRPSYGYTF. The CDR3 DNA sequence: TGTGCCAGCAGTTTGAGCGACAGGCCAAGCTATGGCTACACCTTC.

The CDR3 protein is CASSPRDRVGVTQYF. The CDR3, as DNA: TGTGCCAGCAGTCCCCGGGACAGGGTGGGGGTGACCCAGTACTTC. The chain couples TRBV27 to TRBJ2-5, with 9 bases identical to TRBD1. The CDR3 spans 15 residues. Germline V lookup: CDR1 MNHEY, CDR2 SMNVEV (reference sequence). Losses at the gene ends were 5 bases for V and 7 bases for J; bases not matched to a gene: 11.

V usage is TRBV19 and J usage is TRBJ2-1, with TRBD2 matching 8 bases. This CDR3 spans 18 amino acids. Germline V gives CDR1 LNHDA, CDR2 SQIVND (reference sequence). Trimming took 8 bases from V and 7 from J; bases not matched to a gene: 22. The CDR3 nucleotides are TGTGCCAGTTCCGGCGGGGCGGGGGGCCCTCGCCGGGGGAATGAGCAGTTCTTC. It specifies CASSGGAGGPRRGNEQFF.

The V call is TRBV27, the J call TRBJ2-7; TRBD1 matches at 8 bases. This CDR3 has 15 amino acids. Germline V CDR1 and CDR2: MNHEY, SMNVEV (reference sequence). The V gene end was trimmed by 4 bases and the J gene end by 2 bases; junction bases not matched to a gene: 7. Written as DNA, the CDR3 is TGTGCCAGCAGTTCATCAGGGGGCTTTCCCTACGAGCAGTACTTC. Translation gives CASSSSGGFPYEQYF.

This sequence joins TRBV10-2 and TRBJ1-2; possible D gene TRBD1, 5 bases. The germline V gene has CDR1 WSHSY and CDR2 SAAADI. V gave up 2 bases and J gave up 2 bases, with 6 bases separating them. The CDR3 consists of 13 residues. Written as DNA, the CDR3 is TGCGCCAGCAGTGAGGGGGCAAACTATGGCTACACCTTC. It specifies CASSEGANYGYTF.

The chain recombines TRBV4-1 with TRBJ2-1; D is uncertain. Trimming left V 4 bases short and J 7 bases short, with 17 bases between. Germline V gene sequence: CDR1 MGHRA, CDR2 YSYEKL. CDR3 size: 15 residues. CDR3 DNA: TGCGCCAGCAGCCCCCTCGGTCGGAGTGGGAATGAGCAGTTCTTC. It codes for CASSPLGRSGNEQFF.

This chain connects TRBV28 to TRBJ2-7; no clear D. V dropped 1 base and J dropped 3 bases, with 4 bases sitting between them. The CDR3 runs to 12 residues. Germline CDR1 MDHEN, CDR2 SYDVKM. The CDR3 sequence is CASSLSGYEQYF. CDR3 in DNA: TGTGCCAGCAGTTTATCCGGCTACGAGCAGTACTTC.

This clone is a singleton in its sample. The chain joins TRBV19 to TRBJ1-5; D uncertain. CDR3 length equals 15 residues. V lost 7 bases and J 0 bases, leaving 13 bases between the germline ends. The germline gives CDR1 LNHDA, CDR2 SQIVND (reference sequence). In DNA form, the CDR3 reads TGTGCCAGTATTCTTTGGCGGAATAGCAATCAGCCCCAGCATTTT. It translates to CASILWRNSNQPQHF.

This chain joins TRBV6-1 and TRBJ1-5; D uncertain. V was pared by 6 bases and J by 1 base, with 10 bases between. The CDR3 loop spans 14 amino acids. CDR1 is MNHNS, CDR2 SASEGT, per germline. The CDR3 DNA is TGTGCCAGCAGCGTGGCCTCGAGCAATCAGCCCCAGCATTTT. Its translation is CASSVASSNQPQHF.

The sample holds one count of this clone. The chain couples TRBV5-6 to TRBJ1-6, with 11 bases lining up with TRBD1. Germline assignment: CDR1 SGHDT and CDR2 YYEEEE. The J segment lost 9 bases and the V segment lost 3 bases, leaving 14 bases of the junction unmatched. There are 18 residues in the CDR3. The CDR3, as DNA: TGTGCCAGCAGCTCCCGCCGGACAGGGGGCGGCCTTATTTCACCCCTCCACTTT. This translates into CASSSRRTGGGLISPLHF.

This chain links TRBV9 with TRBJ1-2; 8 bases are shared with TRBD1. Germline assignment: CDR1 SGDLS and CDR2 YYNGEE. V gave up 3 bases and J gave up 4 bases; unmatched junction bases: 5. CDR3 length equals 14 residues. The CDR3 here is CASSAGQGLYGYTF. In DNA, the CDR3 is TGTGCCAGCAGCGCAGGACAGGGCCTCTATGGCTACACCTTC.

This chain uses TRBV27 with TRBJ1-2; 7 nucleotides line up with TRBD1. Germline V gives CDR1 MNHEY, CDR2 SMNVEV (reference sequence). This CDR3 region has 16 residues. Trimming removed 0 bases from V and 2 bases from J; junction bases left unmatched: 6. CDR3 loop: CASSLSADRRNYGYTF. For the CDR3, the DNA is TGTGCCAGCAGTTTATCGGCGGACAGGAGAAACTATGGCTACACCTTC.